Sequencing of this T cell receptor beta chain was carried out in a study of beta chain features in type 1 diabetes. This clone was seen at least ten times. Naive, central memory, regulatory and stem cell-like memory cells within the CD4+ compartment were sorted using CD45RO/CCR7/CD25/CD127/CD95/CD27. Expressed TCRB transcripts were sequenced after all isolated RNA was converted to cDNA. Naive, central memory and regulatory T cell samples averaged around 3.9 million reads. Libraries were prepared by immunoSEQ multiplex PCR; TCRdb keeps only in-frame clonotypes and omits some of them. The table includes around 430,000 clones, about 32% detected once. Germline V gene data show CDR1 as GTSNPN and CDR2 as SVGIG (reference sequence). This CDR3 region has 13 residues. Trimming cost V 0 bases and J 9 bases, with 15 bases left between them.

Sequencing input: naive CD4+ T cells from blood. The J gene is TRBJ2-7, the V gene TRBV30; D uncertain. This clonotype was sampled from a man aged 18 to 30 in good health. CDR3 region: CAWSVRTATGQYF. The CDR3 DNA sequence: TGTGCCTGGAGTGTACGGACGGCTACTGGGCAGTACTTC.